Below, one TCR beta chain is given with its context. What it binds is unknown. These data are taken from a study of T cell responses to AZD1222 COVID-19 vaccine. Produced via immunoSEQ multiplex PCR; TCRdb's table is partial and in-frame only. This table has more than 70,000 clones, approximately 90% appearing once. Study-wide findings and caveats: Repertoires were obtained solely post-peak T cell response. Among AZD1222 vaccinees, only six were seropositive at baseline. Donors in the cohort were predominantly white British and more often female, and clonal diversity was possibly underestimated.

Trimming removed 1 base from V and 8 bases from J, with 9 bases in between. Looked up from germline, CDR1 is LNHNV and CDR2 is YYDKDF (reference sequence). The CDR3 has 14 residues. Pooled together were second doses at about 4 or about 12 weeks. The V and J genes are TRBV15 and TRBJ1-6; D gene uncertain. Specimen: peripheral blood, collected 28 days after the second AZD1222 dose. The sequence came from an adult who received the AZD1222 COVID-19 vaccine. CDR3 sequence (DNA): TGTGCCACCAGCAGAGTAGTCGGGGATTCACCCCTCCACTTT. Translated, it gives CATSRVVGDSPLHF.